This paragraph covers one TCR beta chain sequence. Its antigen is unknown. This CDR3 has 15 amino acids. Trimming took 10 bases from V and 2 from J, leaving 19 bases between them. CDR1 MNHEY and CDR2 SMNVEV come from the germline V gene (reference sequence). The data were taken from a study of T cell responses to AZD1222 COVID-19 vaccine. The overall study: The analysis combined second doses at about 4 or about 12 weeks.

TCRdb's copy holds only in-frame clones and misses some; the assay was immunoSEQ multiplex PCR. Altogether roughly 120,000 clones are present, approximately 90% being singletons, with the ten largest covering more than 6.5%. Study-wide results and caveats: Only after the peak T cell response were repertoires sampled. Spike-specific TCR breadth and depth rose after two AZD1222 doses. Within unmutated variant regions lay the reported targets of nearly half of spike-specific TCRs.

The V gene is TRBV27, the J gene TRBJ2-3; D possibly uses TRBD1 or TRBD2 (6 bases each). This clonotype originated in an adult in good health. Here the sequenced sample was peripheral blood, taken on day 0 of AZD1222 vaccination. The CDR3 is CATGERGSLTDTQYF. The CDR3 DNA reads TGTGCCACGGGGGAAAGGGGGAGTCTCACAGATACGCAGTATTTT.